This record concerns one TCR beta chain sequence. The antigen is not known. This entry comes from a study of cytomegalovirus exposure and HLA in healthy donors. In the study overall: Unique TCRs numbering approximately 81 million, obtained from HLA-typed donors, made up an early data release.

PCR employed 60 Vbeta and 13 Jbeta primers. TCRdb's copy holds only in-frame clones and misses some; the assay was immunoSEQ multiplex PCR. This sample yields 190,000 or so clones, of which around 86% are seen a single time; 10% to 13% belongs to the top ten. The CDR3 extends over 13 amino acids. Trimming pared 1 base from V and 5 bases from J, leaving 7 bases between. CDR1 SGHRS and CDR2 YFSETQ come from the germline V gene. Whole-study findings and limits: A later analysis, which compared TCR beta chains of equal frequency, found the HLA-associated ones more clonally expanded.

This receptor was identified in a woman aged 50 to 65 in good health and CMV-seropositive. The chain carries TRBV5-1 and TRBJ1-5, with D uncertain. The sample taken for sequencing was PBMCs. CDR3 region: CASSLSVDQPQHF. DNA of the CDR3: TGCGCCAGCAGCTTGTCCGTAGATCAGCCCCAGCATTTT.